This TCR beta chain was recorded in a study of cytotoxic CD8 clonotypes in ibrutinib-treated CLL. Assay used: immunoSEQ multiplex PCR; TCRdb lists only in-frame clones, some missing. Among 120,000 to 150,000 clones listed, roughly 80% were seen once. CDR1 and CDR2 (germline): SGHTA, FQGNSA. The J segment lost 8 bases and the V segment lost 5 bases, leaving 11 bases of the junction unmatched. The CDR3 has 15 residues. The sequenced sample was PBMCs, obtained after 12 months of ibrutinib treatment. The V gene is TRBV7-2, the J gene TRBJ1-4; 7 bases line up with TRBD1. This receptor was identified in a human donor with chronic lymphocytic leukemia. CDR3 nucleotide sequence: TGTGCCAGCAGCGCCTTAAGACAGGGTAAAGAAAAACTGTTTTTT. The encoded protein is CASSALRQGKEKLFF.